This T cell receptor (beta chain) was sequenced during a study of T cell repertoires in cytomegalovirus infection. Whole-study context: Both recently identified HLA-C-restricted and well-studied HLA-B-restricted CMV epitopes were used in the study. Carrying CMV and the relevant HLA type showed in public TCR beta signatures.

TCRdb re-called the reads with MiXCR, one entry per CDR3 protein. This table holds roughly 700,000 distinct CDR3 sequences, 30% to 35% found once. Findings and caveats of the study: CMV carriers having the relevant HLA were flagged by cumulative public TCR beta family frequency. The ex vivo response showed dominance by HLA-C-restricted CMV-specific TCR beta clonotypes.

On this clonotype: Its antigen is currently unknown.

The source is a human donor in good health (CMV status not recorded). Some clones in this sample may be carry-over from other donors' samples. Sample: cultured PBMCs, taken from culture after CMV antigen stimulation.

In nucleotides, the CDR3 is TGTGCCAGCAGCTTATCGCGCGCCTACTACACCTTC. Its protein product is CASSLSRAYYTF. The genes are TRBV11-2 and TRBJ1-2; the D is unclear. The germline CDR1 and CDR2 sequences are SGHAT and FQNNGV. V lost 2 bases and J lost 10, with 11 bases in between. The CDR3 spans 12 residues.